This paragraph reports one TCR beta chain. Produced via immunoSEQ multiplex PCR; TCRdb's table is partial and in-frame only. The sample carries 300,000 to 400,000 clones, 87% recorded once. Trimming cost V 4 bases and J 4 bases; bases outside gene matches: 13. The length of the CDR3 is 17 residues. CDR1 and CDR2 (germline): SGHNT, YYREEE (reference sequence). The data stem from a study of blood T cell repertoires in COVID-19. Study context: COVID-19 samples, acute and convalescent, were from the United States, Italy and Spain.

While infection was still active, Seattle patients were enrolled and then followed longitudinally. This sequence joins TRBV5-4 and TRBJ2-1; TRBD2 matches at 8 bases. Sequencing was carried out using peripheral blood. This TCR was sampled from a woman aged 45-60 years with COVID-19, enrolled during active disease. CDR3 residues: CASSHLQAGVAYNEQFF. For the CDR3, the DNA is TGTGCCAGCAGCCACCTCCAAGCGGGAGTAGCTTACAATGAGCAGTTCTTC.